Below, one T cell receptor beta chain is given with its context. Its antigen target is currently unknown. Qualities for individual bases were not recorded, and no much larger clone is one base off. These data are taken from a study of T cell responses to AZD1222 COVID-19 vaccine (dated by TCRdb to the early 2020s). Study-level background: A total of under 250 trial participants underwent TCR sequencing, of whom more than 200 had received two doses of AZD1222 and 26 had received two doses of the MenACWY control vaccine. Trial participants were enrolled by age into 18-55, 56-69 and 70-plus year subgroups, with about 150, 28 and 57 TCR-sequenced participants respectively. Points the paper makes about the study in general: The whole spike protein was spanned by vaccine-associated CD4 TCRs, and dominant responses were seen in regions 160-218 and 743-854. Reportedly, close to half of the unique spike-specific TCRs recognized epitopes lying outside the regions that are mutated in the B.1.351 and B.1.1.7 variants. The 56-69-year group was small, and its depth increase did not reach significance, likely because of low power. Most participants were white British and females outnumbered males, and the authors suggested that clonal diversity may have been underestimated. After two AZD1222 doses, spike-specific TCR breadth and depth were significantly higher than at day 0 and than in MenACWY recipients. Because no samples from the day 14 peak response were available, repertoires could be characterized only after the peak T cell response. Only six or seven AZD1222 recipients were SARS-CoV-2 seropositive at baseline, limiting conclusions about previously exposed vaccinees.

Sequences MNHEY (CDR1) and SVGAGI (CDR2) are obtained from the germline V gene. CDR3 length: 14 amino acids, cysteine to phenylalanine. Only CDR3 DNA remains: 42 bases, in frame from the first base. V is pared back by 0 bases and J by 4 bases, with 10 bases lying between the germline termini. The sample's time point label, decoded: about 28 days (+/-7) after the second vaccine dose. AZD1222 recipients whose second dose came at about 4 weeks and those whose second dose came at about 12 weeks were combined into one group, since spike-specific TCR depth and breadth did not differ between the two schedules. Vaccinee samples were obtained from the UK trials COV001 and COV002, which included a single-blind randomized controlled phase 2/3 trial of AZD1222 (ChAdOx1 nCoV-19) in healthy adults. Trial participant PBMC samples were collected at day 0 and day 28 after the second dose for TCRbeta chain sequencing.

The CDR3 regions of human TCRbeta chains were analyzed by immunosequencing. Per the original workflow: Repertoire TCRs were matched against a reference library of SARS-CoV-2-specific TCRs generated with the MIRA antigen-specificity platform. Breadth was defined as the fraction of unique TCRs that were SARS-CoV-2-associated. Depth was defined as the fraction of total T cells that were SARS-CoV-2-associated. Using the MIRA data, every spike-specific TCR was mapped to the spike region that the TCR reacted to and assigned to either a CD4 or a CD8 class. Log10-transformed breadth and depth values were compared by one-way ANOVA with Sidak's multiple comparisons tests. The source is immuneACCESS, and TCRdb retained only in-frame sequences with V and J called. Part of the clones is not carried over; for the studies checked, unresolved V genes explain less than half of this, and the remainder is unexplained. V and J calls and clone size are copied from that table; D and trimming were computed from the DNA. Counted in this sample were 95,000 to 100,000 clones; around 84% of them appeared once. The top ten clonotypes cover more than 13% of the sample.

This clonotype originated in an adult who received the AZD1222 COVID-19 vaccine. The rearranged segments are TRBV6-5 and TRBJ2-7, with the D segment identity uncertain. Specimen: peripheral blood, collected 28 days after the second AZD1222 dose. The DNA sequence reads TGTGCCAGCAGTTACTCCGGGTCACCGTACGAGCAGTACTTC. It translates as CASSYSGSPYEQYF.